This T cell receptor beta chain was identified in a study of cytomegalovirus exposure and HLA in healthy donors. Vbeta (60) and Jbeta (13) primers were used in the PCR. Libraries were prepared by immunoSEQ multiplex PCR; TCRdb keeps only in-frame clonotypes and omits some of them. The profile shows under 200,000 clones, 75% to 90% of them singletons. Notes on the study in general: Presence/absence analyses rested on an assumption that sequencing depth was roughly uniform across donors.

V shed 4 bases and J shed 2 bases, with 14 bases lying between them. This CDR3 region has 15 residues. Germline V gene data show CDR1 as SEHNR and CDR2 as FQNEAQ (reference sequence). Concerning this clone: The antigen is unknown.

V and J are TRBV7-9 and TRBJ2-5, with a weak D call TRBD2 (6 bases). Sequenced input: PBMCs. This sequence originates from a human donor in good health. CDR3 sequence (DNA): TGTGCCAGCAGCTCCCTGTCGGGGGTACAAGAGACCCAGTACTTC. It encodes CASSSLSGVQETQYF.